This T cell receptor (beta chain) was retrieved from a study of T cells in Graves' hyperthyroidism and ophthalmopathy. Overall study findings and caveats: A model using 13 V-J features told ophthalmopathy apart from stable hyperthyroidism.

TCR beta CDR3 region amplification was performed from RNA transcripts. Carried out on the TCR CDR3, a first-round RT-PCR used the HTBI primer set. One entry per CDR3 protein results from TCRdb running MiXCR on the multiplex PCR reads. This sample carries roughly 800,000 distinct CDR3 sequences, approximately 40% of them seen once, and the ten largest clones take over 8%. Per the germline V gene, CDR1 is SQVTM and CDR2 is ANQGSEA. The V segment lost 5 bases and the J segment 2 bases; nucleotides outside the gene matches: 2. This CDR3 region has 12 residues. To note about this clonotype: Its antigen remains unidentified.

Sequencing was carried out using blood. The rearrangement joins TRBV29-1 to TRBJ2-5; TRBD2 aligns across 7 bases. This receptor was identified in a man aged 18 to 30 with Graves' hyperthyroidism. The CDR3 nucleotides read TGCAGCGTTTCCGGGGGGCAAGAGACCCAGTACTTC. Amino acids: CSVSGGQETQYF. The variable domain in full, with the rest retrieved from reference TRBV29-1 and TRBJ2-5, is SAVISQKPSRDICQRGTSLTIQCQVDSQVTMMFWYRQQPGQSLTLIATANQGSEATYESGFVIDKFPISRPNLTFSTLTVSNMSPEDSSIYLCSVSGGQETQYFGPGTRLLVL.